The 31 T cell receptor beta chains given below trace back to one sample, sequenced in a study of human T cells and chemical hapten exposure. Time point: patch test 1, 2 weeks after DPC sensitization. Noted treatment: therapeutic diphenylcyclopropenone sensitization with weekly scalp DPC. TCRdb re-called the RACE reads with MiXCR, one entry per CDR3 protein. This sample has tens of thousands of distinct CDR3 sequences, with 10% found just once. The sample was whole blood, taken in connection with sensitization to the hapten diphenylcyclopropenone (DPC). The receptors here all came from a man in his forties with alopecia areata. Some clones in this sample may be carry-over from other donors' samples.

This clonotype was recorded many times. This chain connects TRBV18 to TRBJ2-1; tentative D call: TRBD2 (5 bases). V dropped 1 base and J dropped 1 base, with 11 bases sitting between them. The CDR3 is 16 residues long. Germline assignment: CDR1 KGHSH and CDR2 LQKENI. The CDR3 DNA reads TGTGCCAGCTCACCACGGTCGGGGAGTTCCTACAATGAGCAGTTCTTC. Translating gives CASSPRSGSSYNEQFF.

This clonotype was observed at least ten times. V gene TRBV28 combines with J gene TRBJ1-6; possibly TRBD1 for D (6 bases). The germline V gene has CDR1 MDHEN and CDR2 SYDVKM. V lost 6 bases and J 4 bases, leaving 10 bases between the germline ends. The CDR3 length is 14 residues. CDR3 loop: CASRYREYNSPLHF. Here the CDR3 DNA reads TGTGCCAGCAGGTACAGGGAGTATAATTCACCCCTCCACTTT.

This clonotype showed up just a few times. The V and J genes are TRBV12-3 or TRBV12-4 and TRBJ2-7; D is ambiguous. The CDR3 covers 11 residues. V lost 1 base to trimming and J lost 6 bases, with 4 bases between them. The CDR3 region is CASSLGGEQYV. The CDR3 coding sequence is TGTGCCAGCAGTTTAGGGGGCGAGCAGTACGTC.

The chain carries TRBV28 and TRBJ2-7; D not certain. Trimming removed 2 bases from V and 3 bases from J, with 8 bases in between. The CDR3 has 13 residues. The germline gives CDR1 MDHEN, CDR2 SYDVKM. The CDR3: CASSLDGHYEQYF. The CDR3 DNA is TGTGCCAGCAGTTTAGACGGCCACTACGAGCAGTACTTC.

The rearrangement uses TRBV20-1 and TRBJ2-7; D not certain. With 0 bases removed from V and 3 bases from J, the gap between germline ends came to 12 bases. Germline V gene data show CDR1 as DFQATT and CDR2 as SNEGSKA (reference sequence). The CDR3 sequence is 14 residues long. The CDR3 bases are TGCAGTGCTAGAGACTTAGGCGGAGTCTACGAGCAGTACTTC. Its translation is CSARDLGGVYEQYF.

The sample holds a few counts of this clonotype. This sequence joins TRBV7-2 and TRBJ1-2, with D unclear. Germline V gene lookup returns CDR1 SGHTA and CDR2 FQGNSA. Trimming removed 1 base from V and 8 bases from J, with 14 bases in between. CDR3 length: 14 residues. The CDR3 here is CASSLGGLGGGYTF. The CDR3 DNA reads as TGTGCCAGCAGCTTAGGTGGCCTAGGAGGCGGCTACACCTTC.

This clonotype appeared many times. The chain uses TRBV6-2 or TRBV6-3 and TRBJ2-5; either TRBD1 or TRBD2 may fit D (5 bases each). V gave up 6 bases and J gave up 4 bases, with 15 bases separating them. This CDR3 contains 14 residues. Germline V gene sequence: CDR1 MNHEY, CDR2 SVGEGT. CDR3 residues: CASSRDRIGETQYF. For the CDR3, the DNA is TGTGCCAGCAGCCGGGACCGCATAGGAGAGACCCAGTACTTC.

This clonotype was detected only a few times. V and J are TRBV3-1 and TRBJ1-2; D is ambiguous. V lost 0 bases to trimming and J lost 12 bases, with 11 bases between them. There are 12 residues in the CDR3. The germline V gene encodes CDR1 LGHDT and CDR2 YNNKEL (reference sequence). This CDR3 is CASSQETGVHTF. As DNA, the CDR3 is TGTGCCAGCAGCCAAGAAACCGGGGTCCACACCTTC.

This clonotype has at least ten counts. This chain uses TRBV7-9 with TRBJ1-1; no clear D gene. Trimming stripped 1 base from V and 5 bases from J, with 11 bases between. Germline V gene lookup returns CDR1 SEHNR and CDR2 FQNEAQ (reference sequence). This CDR3 spans 14 amino acids. The CDR3 coding sequence is TGTGCCAGCAGCTTAGAGGGCGCGTGGACTGAAGCTTTCTTT. Its protein is CASSLEGAWTEAFF.

The gene calls are TRBV2 and TRBJ2-3; D call uncertain. Per germline, CDR1 SNHLY and CDR2 FYNNEI. V was cut by 3 bases and J by 2 bases, with 6 bases left in between. CDR3 size: 13 residues. The CDR3 region has the DNA TGTGCCAGCAGTGAGGGCTACACAGATACGCAGTATTTT. Its protein product is CASSEGYTDTQYF.

The gene calls are TRBV20-1 and TRBJ1-1; D unresolved. The germline V gene has CDR1 DFQATT and CDR2 SNEGSKA (reference sequence). V dropped 5 bases and J dropped 0 bases, with 10 bases sitting between them. This CDR3 comprises 13 residues. The CDR3: CSAWKSLNTEAFF. In nucleotides, the CDR3 is TGCAGTGCTTGGAAGTCCCTGAACACTGAAGCTTTCTTT.

This chain links TRBV29-1 with TRBJ2-2; TRBD1 matches 7 bases. Germline V gene lookup returns CDR1 SQVTM and CDR2 ANQGSEA. The CDR3 covers 18 residues. Germline trimming cut 0 bases from V and 5 bases from J; bases unmatched to any gene: 15. The CDR3 here is CSVEDISTGLGGTGELFF. The CDR3 coding sequence is TGCAGCGTTGAAGATATCTCGACAGGGCTAGGAGGAACCGGGGAGCTGTTTTTT.

This clonotype was picked up a small number of times. The J gene is TRBJ2-2, the V gene TRBV2; 8 nucleotides agree with TRBD1. The CDR3 totals 14 residues. V lost 5 bases, J lost 8 bases, and 7 bases stayed unmatched. Looked up from germline, CDR1 is SNHLY and CDR2 is FYNNEI. CDR3 nucleotide sequence: TGTGCCAGCAGTCTCGACAGGGGTTGGGGGGAGCTGTTTTTT. Translation: CASSLDRGWGELFF.

There are many counts of this clonotype. The chain couples TRBV3-1 to TRBJ1-1; D unresolved. Germline assignment: CDR1 LGHDT and CDR2 YNNKEL (reference sequence). The germline V and J ends were trimmed by 4 bases and 3 bases, with 12 bases remaining between them. The CDR3 contains 14 residues. The DNA for the CDR3 is TGTGCCAGCAGCCCGACCGGGAGAGACACTGAAGCTTTCTTT. Translated, it gives CASSPTGRDTEAFF.

This clonotype was detected a few times. The rearrangement uses TRBV9 and TRBJ2-6; 9 bases map to TRBD1. There are 16 residues in the CDR3. Germline V gene sequence: CDR1 SGDLS, CDR2 YYNGEE. Trimming removed 4 bases from V and 4 bases from J; junction bases left unmatched: 6. The CDR3, as DNA: TGTGCCAGCAGCCTAGGGACAGGGTCCGGGGCCAACGTCCTGACTTTC. Protein sequence: CASSLGTGSGANVLTF.

J is TRBJ2-2 and V is TRBV20-1, with 11 bases fitting TRBD2. Germline CDR1 is DFQATT and CDR2 is SNEGSKA (reference sequence). V gave up 5 bases and J gave up 7 bases; unmatched junction bases: 12. This CDR3 is built from 16 residues. The CDR3 sequence is CSASPLTSGNVGELFF. The CDR3 DNA is TGCAGTGCTTCACCTTTGACTAGCGGGAATGTCGGGGAGCTGTTTTTT.

This sequence joins TRBV19 and TRBJ1-1; TRBD1 agrees at 10 bases. The CDR3 spans 16 residues. Per germline, CDR1 LNHDA and CDR2 SQIVND (reference sequence). V dropped 7 bases and J dropped 5; count of bases not matched to a gene: 13. DNA of the CDR3: TGTGCCAGTACGAAAAAGACAGGGGGCTTTCGAACTGAAGCTTTCTTT. Encoded protein: CASTKKTGGFRTEAFF.

This clonotype was found a few times. This chain connects TRBV30 to TRBJ2-1, with a tentative D call TRBD1 (6 bases). In germline, CDR1 is GTSNPN, CDR2 SVGIG (reference sequence). V was shortened by 1 base and J by 0 bases, with 10 bases between the two germline ends. This CDR3 has 15 amino acids. The CDR3 protein is CAWSGEDSSYNEQFF. Written as DNA, the CDR3 is TGTGCCTGGAGTGGAGAGGACAGCTCCTACAATGAGCAGTTCTTC.

There are many counts of this clonotype. This chain links TRBV19 with TRBJ1-5; tentative D call: TRBD1 (6 bases). The CDR3 spans 16 residues. Germline V gene sequence: CDR1 LNHDA, CDR2 SQIVND (reference sequence). Trimming stripped 7 bases from V and 0 bases from J, with 16 bases between. Here the CDR3 DNA reads TGTGCCAGTACCATTCGCCGGACAGTTAGCAATCAGCCCCAGCATTTT. It is translated as CASTIRRTVSNQPQHF.

This clonotype was picked up a small number of times. This chain connects TRBV2 to TRBJ2-7; D is unclear. Trimming stripped 2 bases from V and 3 bases from J, with 14 bases between. The CDR3 spans 15 residues. Germline-derived CDR1 and CDR2 are SNHLY and FYNNEI. CDR3 in DNA: TGTGCCAGCAGTGAATCAAGCCCGGCATACTACGAGCAGTACTTC. This codes for CASSESSPAYYEQYF.

This clonotype was detected only a few times. The rearrangement joins TRBV28 to TRBJ2-3, with D possibly matching TRBD1 (5 bases). Per germline, CDR1 MDHEN and CDR2 SYDVKM. V dropped 6 bases and J dropped 0 bases, with 13 bases sitting between them. CDR3 length equals 15 residues. The DNA for the CDR3 is TGTGCCAGCAGCGAAGGGGCCGGAAGCACAGATACGCAGTATTTT. The encoded protein is CASSEGAGSTDTQYF.

V and J are TRBV24-1 and TRBJ2-7; a possible D gene is TRBD2 (7 bases). V gave up 4 bases and J gave up 5 bases, with 11 bases separating them. This CDR3 has 13 amino acids. Germline V gene data show CDR1 as KGHDR and CDR2 as SFDVKD. The chain's CDR3 is CATSDGGRHEQYF. In DNA form, the CDR3 reads TGTGCCACCAGTGACGGGGGGCGGCACGAGCAGTACTTC.

This clonotype was observed at least ten times. CDR3 protein: CSARMWEGWREQFF. CDR3 sequence (DNA): TGCAGTGCTAGGATGTGGGAGGGCTGGCGGGAGCAGTTCTTC. The V call is TRBV20-1, the J call TRBJ2-1; 7 bases line up with TRBD2. V gave up 3 bases and J gave up 10 bases; unmatched junction bases: 12. Germline values: CDR1 DFQATT, CDR2 SNEGSKA (reference sequence). This CDR3 has 14 amino acids.

The CDR3 here is CASSLSSIDEQYF. The DNA of the CDR3 is TGTGCCAGCAGCCTCTCTAGCATAGATGAGCAGTACTTC. The chain is built from TRBV7-2 and TRBJ2-7; D perhaps matches TRBD2 (5 bases). This CDR3 has 13 residues. Germline lookup yields CDR1 SGHTA and CDR2 FQGNSA. V was trimmed by 5 bases and J by 7 bases, leaving 15 bases between them.

This chain links TRBV12-3 or TRBV12-4 with TRBJ1-6, with TRBD1 as a possible D gene (6 bases). The CDR3 loop spans 15 amino acids. The V gene lost 6 bases and the J gene lost 4 bases, with 13 bases spanning the gap. This CDR3 reads CASRGGMTYNSPLHF. CDR3 in DNA: TGTGCCAGCAGGGGGGGCATGACTTATAATTCACCCCTCCACTTT.

This clonotype turned up a few times. The chain employs TRBV9 and TRBJ1-5; D possibly corresponds to TRBD1 (5 bases). V lost 0 bases to trimming and J lost 1 base, with 5 bases between them. The CDR3 loop spans 14 amino acids. The germline V gene encodes CDR1 SGDLS and CDR2 YYNGEE. CDR3 sequence reads: CASSVAGSNQPQHF. CDR3 DNA: TGTGCCAGCAGCGTAGCAGGGAGCAATCAGCCCCAGCATTTT.

This clonotype has just a few counts. As DNA, the CDR3 is TGTGCCAGCAGCCCCCGGGACAGGGGCTCTGGGGCCAACGTCCTGACTTTC. Protein: CASSPRDRGSGANVLTF. The V and J genes are TRBV7-2 and TRBJ2-6, with 10 bases aligning to TRBD1. The V and J ends lost 5 bases and 0 bases, in that order; junction bases with no gene match: 4. This CDR3 region has 17 residues. The germline CDR1 and CDR2 sequences are SGHTA and FQGNSA.

This clonotype was seen only a few times. The rearrangement joins TRBV10-3 to TRBJ1-1; a possible D gene is TRBD1 (6 bases). CDR3 length: 14 residues. The ends were cut back, 10 bases at V and 0 bases at J, with 15 bases in the middle. The germline V gene has CDR1 ENHRY and CDR2 SYGVKD. This chain's CDR3 is CATRVQGMNTEAFF. Here the CDR3 DNA reads TGTGCCACCAGAGTCCAGGGGATGAACACTGAAGCTTTCTTT.

The V gene is TRBV9, the J gene TRBJ2-7, with TRBD2 matching over 8 bases. Looked up from germline, CDR1 is SGDLS and CDR2 is YYNGEE. The V and J ends lost 2 bases and 7 bases, in that order; junction bases with no gene match: 11. CDR3 length equals 15 residues. The CDR3 nucleotides read TGTGCCAGCAGCGTGGGTAATAGCGGGGACGGAGAGCAGTACTTC. Residues: CASSVGNSGDGEQYF.

This clonotype was found many times. CDR3 coding DNA: TGCGCCAGCAGCTCTACAGGGGGCGGAAGATATGGCTACACCTTC. It codes for CASSSTGGGRYGYTF. This chain joins TRBV5-1 and TRBJ1-2, with 9 bases identical to TRBD1. This CDR3 contains 15 residues. V lost 3 bases to trimming and J lost 5 bases; unmatched junction nucleotides: 8. In germline, CDR1 is SGHRS, CDR2 YFSETQ.

This clonotype was counted only a few times. The V and J genes are TRBV24-1 and TRBJ2-1; 12 bases map to TRBD2. The CDR3 runs to 14 residues. Germline assignment: CDR1 KGHDR and CDR2 SFDVKD. V lost 2 bases to trimming and J lost 15 bases; unmatched junction nucleotides: 7. CDR3 residues: CATSDSWTSGILFF. The DNA of the CDR3 is TGTGCCACCAGTGATTCCTGGACTAGCGGGATACTGTTCTTC.